The 8 T cell receptor beta chains below were found in one sample sequenced in a study of blood T cell repertoires in COVID-19. This table comes from immunoSEQ multiplex PCR, and its TCRdb copy is limited to in-frame clones, with some not included. The table lists approximately 97,000 clones, 91% of them singletons. The sequencing input was peripheral blood. All receptors derive from a man between 18 and 35 years old with acute or convalescent COVID-19.

The rearrangement links TRBV7-9 to TRBJ1-1; tentatively, D is TRBD1 (5 bases). The germline V gene encodes CDR1 SEHNR and CDR2 FQNEAQ (reference sequence). V was shortened by 3 bases and J by 0 bases, with 8 bases between the two germline ends. The CDR3 loop spans 14 amino acids. The DNA for the CDR3 is TGTGCCAGCAGCTTCGGGGGAATGAACACTGAAGCTTTCTTT. Encoded protein: CASSFGGMNTEAFF. The full variable domain, its missing parts supplied by reference TRBV7-9 and TRBJ1-1, is DTGVSQNPRHKITKRGQNVTFRCDPISEHNRLYWYRQTLGQGPEFLTYFQNEAQLEKSRLLSDRFSAERPKGSFSTLEIQRTEQGDSAMYLCASSFGGMNTEAFFGQGTRLTVV.

The V call is TRBV10-3, the J call TRBJ1-1; 11 bases align to TRBD1. The germline CDR1 and CDR2 sequences are ENHRY and SYGVKD. The CDR3 length is 16 residues. J gave up 3 bases and V 6 bases, and 9 bases lay outside the gene matches. CDR3 in amino acids: CAISPRTGGSYTEAFF. In DNA, the CDR3 is TGTGCCATCAGCCCCCGGACAGGGGGCTCCTACACTGAAGCTTTCTTT.

This clone was detected only a few times. The chain is built from TRBV29-1 and TRBJ1-1; 12 nucleotides line up with TRBD1. The CDR3 runs 17 residues. V trimming: 4 bases; J trimming: 9 bases; junction bases outside the gene matches: 18. Looked up from germline, CDR1 is SQVTM and CDR2 is ANQGSEA. CDR3 sequence reads: CSVGPLPIGTGGSQAFF. In nucleotides, the CDR3 is TGCAGCGTTGGTCCTCTGCCGATCGGGACAGGGGGCTCTCAAGCTTTCTTT.

This clone came up a few times. The chain links TRBV11-2 to TRBJ2-3; 7 bases map to TRBD2. Germline lookup yields CDR1 SGHAT and CDR2 FQNNGV. V lost 3 bases to trimming and J lost 5 bases; unmatched junction nucleotides: 14. This CDR3 spans 17 amino acids. Here the CDR3 reads CASSFPGRGRAGDTQYF. CDR3 sequence (DNA): TGTGCCAGCAGCTTCCCAGGTCGGGGGAGGGCCGGAGATACGCAGTATTTT.

The chain employs TRBV9 and TRBJ1-1; D gene ambiguous. Trimming left V 4 bases short and J 5 bases short, with 18 bases between. This CDR3 region has 15 residues. Germline lookup yields CDR1 SGDLS and CDR2 YYNGEE. The CDR3: CASSLEGGSGTEAFF. In DNA, the CDR3 is TGTGCCAGCAGCCTCGAGGGAGGATCGGGGACTGAAGCTTTCTTT.

The CDR3 DNA follows: TGTGCCAGCAGTGACCCGCGGGGGCCGGCAGATACGCAGTATTTT. Protein product: CASSDPRGPADTQYF. This sequence joins TRBV25-1 and TRBJ2-3, with D tentatively TRBD2 (7 bases). Germline V lookup: CDR1 MGHDK, CDR2 SYGVNS. V lost 3 bases and J 4 bases, leaving 14 bases between the germline ends. The length of the CDR3 is 15 residues.

The chain recombines TRBV7-9 with TRBJ1-6; 9 bases fit TRBD1. After removal of 2 bases from V and 7 bases from J, the junction contained 9 bases not matched to a gene. From germline, CDR1 is SEHNR and CDR2 FQNEAQ (reference sequence). The CDR3 spans 17 residues. The CDR3 loop reads CASSLSSSGQGNSPLHF. CDR3 sequence (DNA): TGTGCCAGCAGCTTAAGTTCATCGGGACAGGGCAATTCACCCCTCCACTTT.

CDR3 loop: CASSSDGGYGYTF. CDR3 DNA sequence: TGCGCCAGCAGCTCGGACGGGGGATATGGCTACACCTTC. The chain carries TRBV5-1 and TRBJ1-2; possibly TRBD1 for D (5 bases). This CDR3 is 13 amino acids long. Trimming pared 3 bases from V and 5 bases from J, leaving 11 bases between. CDR1 and CDR2 (germline): SGHRS, YFSETQ.